These T cell receptor beta chains were read from a single sample in a study of T-cell reconstitution after alpha-beta-depleted transplantation in children. One entry per CDR3 protein, called by TCRdb with MiXCR from the PCR reads. Found here are some 130,000 distinct CDR3 sequences, 8.5% to 10% of them singletons; the top ten hold around 24%. Sequenced material: PBMCs, mostly from graft donor cells, taken 180 days after TCRalphabeta/CD19-depleted stem cell transplant. The receptor set was obtained from a girl in the first two years of life who had a stem cell transplant for combined immunodeficiency, so the T cells may come from the graft donor. CDR3s include the opening cysteine and the closing phenylalanine or tryptophan. A D gene is named only where the DNA matches it firmly. Rows give clone size only sometimes, using once, few, many, or a class for an expanded clone.

V gene: TRBV5-1
clone size: many
J gene: TRBJ2-2
D gene: -
CDR3 protein: CASRFRTNTGELFF
CDR3 DNA: TGCGCCAGCAGGTTTCGAACGAACACCGGGGAGCTGTTTTTT

V gene: TRBV6-1
clone size: few
J gene: TRBJ1-5
D gene: -
CDR3 protein: CASSETGPNQPQHF
CDR3 DNA: TGTGCCAGCAGTGAAACAGGGCCCAATCAGCCCCAGCATTTT

V gene: TRBV29-1
clone size: many
J gene: TRBJ2-7
D gene: -
CDR3 protein: CSVEEGNLYEQYF
CDR3 DNA: TGCAGCGTTGAGGAGGGGAATTTATACGAGCAGTACTTC

V gene: TRBV5-5
clone size: many
J gene: TRBJ2-1
D gene: TRBD2
CDR3 protein: CASSGLAGSSYNEQFF
CDR3 DNA: TGTGCCAGCAGCGGACTAGCGGGGAGCTCCTACAATGAGCAGTTCTTC

V gene: TRBV20-1
clone size: few
J gene: TRBJ2-7
D gene: -
CDR3 protein: CSMPDSHGTFEQYF
CDR3 DNA: TGCAGCATGCCCGACAGTCACGGGACCTTCGAGCAGTACTTC

V gene: TRBV20-1
clone size: few
J gene: TRBJ2-7
D gene: TRBD2
CDR3 protein: CSAVGLADSYEQYF
CDR3 DNA: TGCAGTGCAGTGGGACTAGCGGACTCCTACGAGCAGTACTTC

V gene: TRBV18
clone size: -
J gene: TRBJ1-1
D gene: -
CDR3 protein: CASSPRQTNTEAFF
CDR3 DNA: TGTGCCAGCTCACCGCGACAGACGAACACTGAAGCTTTCTTT

V gene: TRBV9
clone size: -
J gene: TRBJ2-3
D gene: TRBD2
CDR3 protein: CASSVGGTSGSKSTDTQYF
CDR3 DNA: TGTGCCAGCAGCGTAGGAGGGACTAGCGGGAGCAAAAGCACAGATACGCAGTATTTT

V gene: TRBV6-2/TRBV6-3
clone size: -
J gene: TRBJ2-3
D gene: TRBD2
CDR3 protein: CASSLLAEGTDTQYF
CDR3 DNA: TGTGCCAGCAGTCTACTAGCGGAGGGGACAGATACGCAGTATTTT

V gene: TRBV10-3
clone size: many
J gene: TRBJ1-1
D gene: -
CDR3 protein: CAISESSRDNTEAFF
CDR3 DNA: TGTGCCATCAGTGAGTCGAGCAGGGACAACACTGAAGCTTTCTTT

V gene: TRBV7-2
clone size: -
J gene: TRBJ1-2
D gene: TRBD1
CDR3 protein: CASSLRTGLGYGYTF
CDR3 DNA: TGTGCCAGCAGCTTGAGGACAGGGCTGGGATATGGCTACACCTTC

V gene: TRBV20-1
clone size: many
J gene: TRBJ1-1
D gene: TRBD1
CDR3 protein: CSARTGGDTEAFF
CDR3 DNA: TGCAGTGCTCGGACAGGGGGGGACACTGAAGCTTTCTTT

V gene: TRBV20-1
clone size: few
J gene: TRBJ2-7
D gene: -
CDR3 protein: CSARETSYEQYF
CDR3 DNA: TGCAGTGCTAGAGAGACTAGCTACGAGCAGTACTTC

V gene: TRBV20-1
clone size: few
J gene: TRBJ2-3
D gene: -
CDR3 protein: CSASGQIDTQYF
CDR3 DNA: TGCAGTGCTAGCGGACAGATTGATACGCAGTATTTT

V gene: TRBV10-3
clone size: few
J gene: TRBJ2-7
D gene: TRBD1
CDR3 protein: CAISETGGRGEQYF
CDR3 DNA: TGTGCCATCAGTGAGACAGGGGGCAGAGGCGAGCAGTACTTC

V gene: TRBV7-6
clone size: few
J gene: TRBJ2-7
D gene: -
CDR3 protein: CASSFGVNSDYEQYF
CDR3 DNA: TGTGCCAGCAGCTTTGGGGTAAATAGCGATTACGAGCAGTACTTC

V gene: TRBV29-1
clone size: many
J gene: TRBJ1-4
D gene: -
CDR3 protein: CSVEASDEKLFF
CDR3 DNA: TGCAGCGTTGAAGCCTCGGATGAAAAACTGTTTTTT

V gene: TRBV5-5
clone size: -
J gene: TRBJ2-2
D gene: TRBD2
CDR3 protein: CASSSEAGWHTGELFF
CDR3 DNA: TGTGCCAGCAGCTCCGAAGCGGGGTGGCACACCGGGGAGCTGTTTTTT

V gene: TRBV20-1
clone size: few
J gene: TRBJ1-3
D gene: -
CDR3 protein: CSARDRLFSGNTIYF
CDR3 DNA: TGCAGTGCTAGAGATCGGCTGTTCTCTGGAAACACCATATATTTT

V gene: TRBV5-1
clone size: -
J gene: TRBJ1-1
D gene: -
CDR3 protein: CASSLFGEYTEAFF
CDR3 DNA: TGCGCCAGCAGCTTGTTCGGGGAGTACACTGAAGCTTTCTTT

V gene: TRBV6-5
clone size: -
J gene: TRBJ2-2
D gene: TRBD2
CDR3 protein: CASKASGTEELFF
CDR3 DNA: TGTGCCAGCAAAGCTAGCGGGACCGAAGAGCTGTTTTTT

V gene: TRBV12-3/TRBV12-4
clone size: few
J gene: TRBJ2-2
D gene: -
CDR3 protein: CASSQGVGELFF
CDR3 DNA: TGTGCCAGCAGTCAAGGCGTCGGGGAGCTGTTTTTT

V gene: TRBV29-1
clone size: few
J gene: TRBJ2-7
D gene: -
CDR3 protein: CSVRTTNSYEQYF
CDR3 DNA: TGCAGCGTTCGGACTACCAATTCCTACGAGCAGTACTTC

V gene: TRBV5-1
clone size: many
J gene: TRBJ2-5
D gene: -
CDR3 protein: CASMRQAQETQYF
CDR3 DNA: TGCGCCAGCATGAGACAGGCCCAAGAGACCCAGTACTTC

V gene: TRBV29-1
clone size: -
J gene: TRBJ1-3
D gene: -
CDR3 protein: CSVEKARGSGNTIYF
CDR3 DNA: TGCAGCGTTGAAAAAGCAAGGGGCAGTGGAAACACCATATATTTT

V gene: TRBV11-2
clone size: -
J gene: TRBJ2-7
D gene: -
CDR3 protein: CASSLGVGSYEQYF
CDR3 DNA: TGTGCCAGCAGCTTGGGGGTGGGCTCCTACGAGCAGTACTTC

V gene: TRBV6-2/TRBV6-3
clone size: few
J gene: TRBJ2-1
D gene: -
CDR3 protein: CASSGGSPYNEQFF
CDR3 DNA: TGTGCCAGCAGTGGGGGGAGCCCGTACAATGAGCAGTTCTTC

V gene: TRBV10-3
clone size: many
J gene: TRBJ2-2
D gene: -
CDR3 protein: CAISEGRGLSWELFF
CDR3 DNA: TGTGCCATCAGTGAGGGCAGGGGTCTTTCCTGGGAGCTGTTTTTT

V gene: TRBV4-3
clone size: few
J gene: TRBJ2-7
D gene: -
CDR3 protein: CASSQGSDFSEQYF
CDR3 DNA: TGCGCCAGCAGCCAAGGGAGCGACTTCTCCGAGCAGTACTTC

V gene: TRBV15
clone size: many
J gene: TRBJ2-6
D gene: -
CDR3 protein: CATSRDLGGISGANVLTF
CDR3 DNA: TGTGCCACCAGCAGAGATCTAGGGGGAATCTCTGGGGCCAACGTCCTGACTTTC

V gene: TRBV2
clone size: few
J gene: TRBJ2-7
D gene: -
CDR3 protein: CASSEIRLGAYEQYF
CDR3 DNA: TGTGCCAGCAGTGAAATAAGACTAGGGGCCTACGAGCAGTACTTC

V gene: TRBV19
clone size: few
J gene: TRBJ2-1
D gene: TRBD2
CDR3 protein: CASNGGRGQFF
CDR3 DNA: TGTGCCAGTAATGGCGGGAGGGGGCAGTTCTTC

V gene: TRBV12-3/TRBV12-4
clone size: few
J gene: TRBJ2-2
D gene: TRBD1
CDR3 protein: CASSLTGAAGELFF
CDR3 DNA: TGTGCCAGCAGTCTGACAGGGGCGGCCGGGGAGCTGTTTTTT

V gene: TRBV6-5
clone size: few
J gene: TRBJ2-5
D gene: -
CDR3 protein: CASSYSGPLETQYF
CDR3 DNA: TGTGCCAGCAGTTACTCGGGACCACTAGAGACCCAGTACTTC

V gene: TRBV15
clone size: -
J gene: TRBJ2-5
D gene: TRBD1
CDR3 protein: CATSTAGTGGETQYF
CDR3 DNA: TGTGCCACCAGCACTGCCGGGACAGGGGGAGAGACCCAGTACTTC

V gene: TRBV4-3
clone size: few
J gene: TRBJ2-5
D gene: TRBD2
CDR3 protein: CASSLGTSESQETQYF
CDR3 DNA: TGCGCCAGCAGCCTTGGGACTAGCGAAAGCCAAGAGACCCAGTACTTC

V gene: TRBV18
clone size: many
J gene: TRBJ2-1
D gene: -
CDR3 protein: CASSPLGNNEQFF
CDR3 DNA: TGTGCCAGCTCACCACTGGGCAACAATGAGCAGTTCTTC

V gene: TRBV7-9
clone size: -
J gene: TRBJ2-3
D gene: -
CDR3 protein: CASGEGTQYF
CDR3 DNA: TGTGCCTCTGGAGAGGGTACGCAGTATTTT

V gene: TRBV4-3
clone size: -
J gene: TRBJ2-3
D gene: TRBD2
CDR3 protein: CASSPTGLAVDTQYF
CDR3 DNA: TGCGCCAGCAGCCCCACGGGACTAGCGGTAGATACGCAGTATTTT

V gene: TRBV5-1
clone size: few
J gene: TRBJ2-5
D gene: -
CDR3 protein: CASSDSRGQETQYF
CDR3 DNA: TGCGCCAGCAGCGACTCGAGGGGCCAAGAGACCCAGTACTTC

V gene: TRBV10-3
clone size: many
J gene: TRBJ2-7
D gene: TRBD2
CDR3 protein: CAIRGTSGGYEQYF
CDR3 DNA: TGTGCCATCAGAGGGACTAGCGGAGGCTACGAGCAGTACTTC

V gene: TRBV15
clone size: -
J gene: TRBJ2-2
D gene: -
CDR3 protein: CATSRDSPKVNTGELFF
CDR3 DNA: TGTGCCACCAGCAGAGATTCTCCGAAGGTGAACACCGGGGAGCTGTTTTTT

V gene: TRBV5-6
clone size: many
J gene: TRBJ2-7
D gene: TRBD2
CDR3 protein: CASSRLAGVLNEQYF
CDR3 DNA: TGTGCCAGCAGCCGACTAGCGGGAGTATTGAACGAGCAGTACTTC

V gene: TRBV12-3/TRBV12-4
clone size: few
J gene: TRBJ2-3
D gene: -
CDR3 protein: CASSFLVSYSLTDTQYF
CDR3 DNA: TGTGCCAGCAGTTTCCTCGTGTCGTACTCTCTCACAGATACGCAGTATTTT

V gene: TRBV6-6
clone size: -
J gene: TRBJ1-5
D gene: -
CDR3 protein: CASSYSTGQPQHF
CDR3 DNA: TGTGCCAGCAGTTACTCGACGGGCCAGCCCCAGCATTTT

V gene: TRBV6-1
clone size: -
J gene: TRBJ1-6
D gene: -
CDR3 protein: CASSSGTLNSPLHF
CDR3 DNA: TGTGCCAGCAGCAGCGGGACTCTCAATTCACCCCTCCACTTT

V gene: TRBV5-1
clone size: few
J gene: TRBJ2-1
D gene: -
CDR3 protein: CASSLPGNNEQFF
CDR3 DNA: TGCGCCAGCAGCTTGCCGGGGAACAATGAGCAGTTCTTC

V gene: TRBV12-3/TRBV12-4
clone size: -
J gene: TRBJ1-1
D gene: TRBD1
CDR3 protein: CASSTGTGGAWNTEAFF
CDR3 DNA: TGTGCCAGCAGCACCGGGACAGGGGGCGCTTGGAACACTGAAGCTTTCTTT

V gene: TRBV19
clone size: -
J gene: TRBJ2-2
D gene: -
CDR3 protein: CASSLYASGGTGELFF
CDR3 DNA: TGTGCCAGTAGTCTATACGCCAGCGGAGGCACCGGGGAGCTGTTTTTT

V gene: TRBV20-1
clone size: many
J gene: TRBJ2-3
D gene: -
CDR3 protein: CSARVRLWSDTQYF
CDR3 DNA: TGCAGTGCTAGAGTTAGGCTTTGGTCAGATACGCAGTATTTT